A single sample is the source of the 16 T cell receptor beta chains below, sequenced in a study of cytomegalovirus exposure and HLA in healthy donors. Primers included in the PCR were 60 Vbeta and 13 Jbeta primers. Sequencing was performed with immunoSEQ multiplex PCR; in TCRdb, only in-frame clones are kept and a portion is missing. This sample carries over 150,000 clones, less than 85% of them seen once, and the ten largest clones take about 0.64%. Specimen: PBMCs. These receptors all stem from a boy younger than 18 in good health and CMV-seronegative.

The CDR3 here is CASGPSGRAAYEQYF. Here the CDR3 DNA reads TGTGCTAGTGGACCGAGCGGGAGGGCCGCCTACGAGCAGTACTTC. The gene calls are TRBV12-5 and TRBJ2-7, with 10 nucleotides matching TRBD2. Germline V gene sequence: CDR1 LGHNT, CDR2 FRNRAP. V was pared by 6 bases and J by 2 bases, with 7 bases of the junction left unmatched. The CDR3 loop spans 15 amino acids. The full variable domain, with the rest looked up from reference TRBV12-5 and TRBJ2-7, is DARVTQTPRHKVTEMGQEVTMRCQPILGHNTVFWYRQTMMQGLELLAYFRNRAPLDDSGMPKDRFSAEMPDATLATLKIQPSEPRDSAVYFCASGPSGRAAYEQYFGPGTRLTVT.

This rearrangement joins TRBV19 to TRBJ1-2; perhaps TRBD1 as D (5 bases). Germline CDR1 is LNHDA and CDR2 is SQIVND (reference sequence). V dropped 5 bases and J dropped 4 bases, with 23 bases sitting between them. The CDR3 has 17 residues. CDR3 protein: CASSSRRVQDTAYGYTF. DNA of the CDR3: TGTGCCAGTAGTTCCCGCAGGGTCCAGGACACCGCCTATGGCTACACCTTC.

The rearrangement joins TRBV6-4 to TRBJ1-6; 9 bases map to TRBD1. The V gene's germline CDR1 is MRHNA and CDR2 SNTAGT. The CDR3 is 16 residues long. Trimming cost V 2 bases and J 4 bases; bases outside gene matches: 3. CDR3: CASSDGGQGYNSPLHF. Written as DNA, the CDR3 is TGTGCCAGCAGTGACGGGGGACAGGGATATAATTCACCCCTCCACTTT.

This CDR3 reads CASPVVANYGYTF. The CDR3 coding sequence is TGTGCCTCCCCCGTGGTGGCCAACTATGGCTACACCTTC. The chain employs TRBV30 and TRBJ1-2; D is uncertain. The CDR3 runs to 13 residues. The germline gives CDR1 GTSNPN, CDR2 SVGIG (reference sequence). V was shortened by 7 bases and J by 2 bases, with 14 bases between the two germline ends.

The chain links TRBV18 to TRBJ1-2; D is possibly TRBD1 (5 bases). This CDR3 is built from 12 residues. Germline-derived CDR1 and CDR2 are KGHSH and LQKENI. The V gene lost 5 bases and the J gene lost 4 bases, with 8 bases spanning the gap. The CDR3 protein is CASSDSSYGYTF. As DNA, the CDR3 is TGTGCCAGCTCAGACAGCTCCTATGGCTACACCTTC.

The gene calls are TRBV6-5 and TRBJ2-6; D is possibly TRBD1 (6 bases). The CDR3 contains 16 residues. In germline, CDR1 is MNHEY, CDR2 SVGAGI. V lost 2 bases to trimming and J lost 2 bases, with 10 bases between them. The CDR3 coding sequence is TGTGCCAGCAGTTACGAGGGGGAAACTGGGGCCAACGTCCTGACTTTC. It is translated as CASSYEGETGANVLTF.

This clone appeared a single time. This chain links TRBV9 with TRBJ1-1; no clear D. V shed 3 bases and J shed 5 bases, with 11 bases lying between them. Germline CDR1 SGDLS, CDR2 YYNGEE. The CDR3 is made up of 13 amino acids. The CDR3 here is CASSEDRRTEAFF. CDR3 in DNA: TGTGCCAGCAGCGAAGACCGGAGGACTGAAGCTTTCTTT.

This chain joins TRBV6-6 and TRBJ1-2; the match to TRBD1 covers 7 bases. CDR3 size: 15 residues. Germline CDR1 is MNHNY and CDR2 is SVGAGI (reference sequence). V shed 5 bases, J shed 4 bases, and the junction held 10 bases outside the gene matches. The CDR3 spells CASSNTGEISYGYTF. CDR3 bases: TGTGCCAGCAGTAACACAGGGGAGATCAGCTATGGCTACACCTTC.

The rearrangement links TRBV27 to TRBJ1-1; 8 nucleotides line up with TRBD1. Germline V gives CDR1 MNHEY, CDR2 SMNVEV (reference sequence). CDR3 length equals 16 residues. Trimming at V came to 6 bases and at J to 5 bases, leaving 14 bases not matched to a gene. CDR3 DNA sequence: TGTGCCAGCAGCCCCGACAGGGGTAACGGGGGGACTGAAGCTTTCTTT. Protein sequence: CASSPDRGNGGTEAFF.

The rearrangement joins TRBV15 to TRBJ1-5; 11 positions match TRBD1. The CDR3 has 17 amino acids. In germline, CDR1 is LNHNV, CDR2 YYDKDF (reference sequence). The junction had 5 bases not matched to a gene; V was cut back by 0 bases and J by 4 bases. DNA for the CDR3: TGTGCCACCAGCAGAGATCGCGGACAGGGGGCAAATCAGCCCCAGCATTTT. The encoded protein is CATSRDRGQGANQPQHF.

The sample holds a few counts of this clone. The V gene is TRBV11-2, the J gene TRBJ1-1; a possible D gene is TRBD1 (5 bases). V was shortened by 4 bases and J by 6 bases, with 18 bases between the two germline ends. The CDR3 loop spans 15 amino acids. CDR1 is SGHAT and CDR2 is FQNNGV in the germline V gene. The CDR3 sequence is CASSSSDSRKAEAFF. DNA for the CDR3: TGTGCCAGCAGCTCCTCAGACAGCCGAAAGGCTGAAGCTTTCTTT.

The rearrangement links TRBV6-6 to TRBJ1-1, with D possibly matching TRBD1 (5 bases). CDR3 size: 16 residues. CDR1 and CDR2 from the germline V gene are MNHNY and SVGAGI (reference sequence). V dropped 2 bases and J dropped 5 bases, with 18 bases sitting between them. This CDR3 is CASSYDTAGKGTEAFF. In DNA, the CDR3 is TGTGCCAGCAGTTACGATACGGCAGGGAAGGGAACTGAAGCTTTCTTT.

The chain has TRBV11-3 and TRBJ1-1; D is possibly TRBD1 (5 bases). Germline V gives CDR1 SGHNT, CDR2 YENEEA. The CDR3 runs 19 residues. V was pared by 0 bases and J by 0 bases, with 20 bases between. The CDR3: CASSLDLPLGGSLNTEAFF. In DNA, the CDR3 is TGTGCCAGCAGCTTAGATCTCCCCTTGGGGGGGTCCTTGAACACTGAAGCTTTCTTT.

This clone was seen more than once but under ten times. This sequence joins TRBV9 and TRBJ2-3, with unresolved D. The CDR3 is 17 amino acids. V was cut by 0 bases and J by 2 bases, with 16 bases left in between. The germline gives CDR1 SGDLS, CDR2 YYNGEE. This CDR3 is CASSVAPGAAFTDTQYF. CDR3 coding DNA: TGTGCCAGCAGCGTAGCTCCAGGTGCAGCTTTCACAGATACGCAGTATTTT. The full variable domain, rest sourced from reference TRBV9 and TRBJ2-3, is DSGVTQTPKHLITATGQRVTLRCSPRSGDLSVYWYQQSLDQGLQFLIQYYNGEERAKGNILERFSAQQFPDLHSELNLSSLELGDSALYFCASSVAPGAAFTDTQYFGPGTRLTVL.

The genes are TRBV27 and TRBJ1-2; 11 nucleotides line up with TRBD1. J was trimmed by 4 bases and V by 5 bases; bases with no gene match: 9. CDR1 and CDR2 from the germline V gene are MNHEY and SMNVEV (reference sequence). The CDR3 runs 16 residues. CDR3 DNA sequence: TGTGCCAGCAGTGGAGGAACCGGGACAGGGGGCTATGGCTACACCTTC. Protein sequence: CASSGGTGTGGYGYTF.

In nucleotides, the CDR3 is TGTGCCAGCAGTGAACCACTGGACAGACAAAAAAACTATGGCTACACCTTC. This gives the protein CASSEPLDRQKNYGYTF. The chain combines TRBV6-1 with TRBJ1-2; tentative D call: TRBD1 (6 bases). CDR1 and CDR2 from the germline V gene are MNHNS and SASEGT. The ends were cut back, 2 bases at V and 2 bases at J, with 18 bases in the middle. The CDR3 consists of 17 residues.